Each of the 11 T cell receptor beta chains below was sequenced from the same sample in a study of T cell clonotyping in hematopoietic cell transplantation. Using immunoSEQ multiplex PCR, the repertoire was profiled, and TCRdb retains in-frame clones only, with some absent. Counted here are 9,500 to 11,000 clones, approximately 88% occurring once; the ten biggest clones make up 38%. This sample comprised PBMCs, obtained 180 days after allogeneic stem cell transplant. The receptors come from a male patient aged 60 to 75 who had an allogeneic stem cell transplant from an unrelated donor, so the T cells may come from the graft donor. Some clones in this sample may be carry-over from other donors' samples.

The V gene is TRBV6-5, the J gene TRBJ1-2; D is uncertain. This CDR3 region has 15 residues. Germline CDR1 MNHEY, CDR2 SVGAGI. V was clipped by 6 bases and J by 1 base, with 15 bases between them. CDR3 amino acids: CASRRHLPHNYGYTF. CDR3 nucleotides: TGTGCCAGCAGACGACATCTCCCCCATAACTATGGCTACACCTTC.

The chain has TRBV19 and TRBJ2-3; the match to TRBD2 covers 9 bases. The CDR3 is 14 amino acids. The J segment lost 1 base and the V segment lost 4 bases, leaving 0 bases of the junction unmatched. Germline values: CDR1 LNHDA, CDR2 SQIVND (reference sequence). This CDR3 is CASSTSGGTDTQYF. In DNA form, the CDR3 reads TGTGCCAGTAGTACTAGCGGGGGCACAGATACGCAGTATTTT.

This chain links TRBV7-9 with TRBJ1-1, with a tentative D call TRBD1 (6 bases). The length of the CDR3 is 15 residues. V lost 0 bases, J lost 4 bases, and 12 bases lay in between. The V gene's germline CDR1 is SEHNR and CDR2 FQNEAQ (reference sequence). The CDR3 DNA reads as TGTGCCAGCAGCTTAGCGCAGGGGAGGTTCACTGAAGCTTTCTTT. Residues: CASSLAQGRFTEAFF.

This chain joins TRBV11-3 and TRBJ2-5, with TRBD1 identical over 7 bases. The CDR3 covers 14 residues. V lost 5 bases to trimming and J lost 3 bases; unmatched junction nucleotides: 6. Germline CDR1 SGHNT, CDR2 YENEEA. The CDR3, as DNA: TGTGCCAGCAGCCTAAGACAGGGCGAAGAGACCCAGTACTTC. Translating gives CASSLRQGEETQYF.

A remark on this clone: The sample contains more than one DNA sequence encoding this CDR3. The chain combines TRBV2 with TRBJ1-5; 7 nucleotides align to TRBD1. CDR1 and CDR2 (germline): SNHLY, FYNNEI. The V gene end was trimmed by 0 bases and the J gene end by 5 bases; junction bases not matched to a gene: 1. The CDR3 is made up of 14 amino acids. The CDR3 nucleotides read TGTGCCAGCAGTGAAGCAGGGGGCCATCAGCCCCAGCATTTT. Protein sequence: CASSEAGGHQPQHF.

The chain combines TRBV7-2 with TRBJ1-1; weak D call: TRBD1 (5 bases). Germline V gene data show CDR1 as SGHTA and CDR2 as FQGNSA. V lost 5 bases, J lost 0 bases, and 7 bases lay in between. The CDR3 has 13 amino acids. CDR3 loop: CASSRQMNTEAFF. The CDR3 DNA reads TGTGCCAGCAGCCGACAGATGAACACTGAAGCTTTCTTT.

V usage is TRBV6-6 and J usage is TRBJ1-2, with 11 bases lining up with TRBD1. V was pared by 9 bases and J by 0 bases, with 6 bases of the junction left unmatched. Germline V gene sequence: CDR1 MNHNY, CDR2 SVGAGI (reference sequence). This CDR3 comprises 15 residues. This chain's CDR3 is CASTGTGGPNYGYTF. CDR3 nucleotide sequence: TGTGCCAGTACCGGGACAGGGGGACCTAACTATGGCTACACCTTC.

The chain uses TRBV7-9 and TRBJ1-5; D ambiguous. Trimming took 5 bases from V and 0 from J, leaving 11 bases between them. CDR3 length: 15 amino acids. The germline gives CDR1 SEHNR, CDR2 FQNEAQ (reference sequence). CDR3 protein: CASSRSGDSNQPQHF. CDR3 DNA sequence: TGTGCCAGCAGCCGTAGTGGGGATAGCAATCAGCCCCAGCATTTT. Full variable domain (outside the CDR3, taken from reference TRBV7-9 and TRBJ1-5): DTGVSQNPRHKITKRGQNVTFRCDPISEHNRLYWYRQTLGQGPEFLTYFQNEAQLEKSRLLSDRFSAERPKGSFSTLEIQRTEQGDSAMYLCASSRSGDSNQPQHFGDGTRLSIL.

This chain connects TRBV27 to TRBJ2-7, with D tentatively TRBD2 (5 bases). V was pared by 5 bases and J by 2 bases, with 16 bases between. This CDR3 region has 15 residues. CDR1 and CDR2 from the germline V gene are MNHEY and SMNVEV (reference sequence). Here the CDR3 DNA reads TGTGCCAGCAGTACCCTCGGGCTGGGAGCCTACGAGCAGTACTTC. Protein product: CASSTLGLGAYEQYF.

The gene calls are TRBV5-1 and TRBJ2-1; tentative D call: TRBD1 (6 bases). Trimming removed 0 bases from V and 7 bases from J, with 8 bases in between. CDR1 and CDR2 (germline): SGHRS, YFSETQ. This CDR3 is built from 13 residues. The CDR3, as DNA: TGCGCCAGCAGCTTGGGGCAGGGGAATGAGCAGTTCTTC. Encoded protein: CASSLGQGNEQFF.

The chain recombines TRBV7-2 with TRBJ1-2; a possible D gene is TRBD1 (5 bases). The CDR3 is made up of 14 amino acids. With 2 bases removed from V and 4 bases from J, the gap between germline ends came to 11 bases. Germline V lookup: CDR1 SGHTA, CDR2 FQGNSA. The CDR3: CASSLSAGTYGYTF. CDR3 DNA sequence: TGTGCCAGCAGCTTAAGCGCAGGGACCTATGGCTACACCTTC.